This T cell receptor (beta chain) was recovered during a study of vaccination and CD4 T cells after COVID-19. Study background: The authors used overlapping spike peptides from SARS-CoV-2, HCoV-NL63, HCoV-OC43 and HCoV-229E to stimulate cells.

The Oncomine TCR Beta short-read assay was what sequenced the DNA obtained from cultured CD4+ T cells. Cultured CD4+ T cells were the source of extracted genomic DNA. TCRdb recomputed calls from the PCR reads with MiXCR, one row per CDR3 protein. Among approximately 11,000 distinct CDR3 sequences listed, 40% were seen once. This sample's treatment: approximately nine-day PBMC culture with coronavirus spike peptide pools or control peptides (ViraFEST assay). Ahead of the COVID-19 pandemic (2011-2018), the CD4+ T cells of the unexposed donor were collected. For ViraFEST, peptide pools expanded antigen-specific T cells, after which the TCRs were sequenced. Researchers reported culturing under 2.5 million PBMCs per well with 9.5 to 10 IU/ml IL-2 and about 9.3 ug/ml peptide pools. The CDR3 spans 16 residues. V lost 8 bases and J 2 bases, leaving 19 bases between the germline ends. Germline assignment: CDR1 MNHEY and CDR2 SMNVEV (reference sequence).

Relative to its sample, this clonotype is medium-sized. Its antigen remains unidentified. The clonotype was recovered from a human donor in good health. This chain connects TRBV27 to TRBJ1-5; D uncertain. Sequenced: CD4+ T cells from blood, cultured in vitro. In nucleotides, the CDR3 is TGTGCCAGCTGCCCCCTGAACCGTAGGGGCAATCAGCCCCAGCATTTT. Its protein product is CASCPLNRRGNQPQHF.